A single T cell receptor (beta chain) is shown here with its context. Its antigen remains undetermined. Within one base of it there is no much larger clone, and no base qualities were kept. For TCR beta library preparation, about 1.8 micrograms of genomic DNA were isolated from cryopreserved PBMCs. Longitudinal blood samples from CLL patients on ibrutinib monotherapy were analyzed using high-throughput TCR beta sequencing. Patients were enrolled in a phase 2 open-label single-center ibrutinib monotherapy trial. These data are taken from a study of cytotoxic CD8 clonotypes in ibrutinib-treated CLL (dated by TCRdb to the early 2020s). Broadly, across the study: The cohort was composed of ten to eleven relapsed/refractory and fewer than 16 treatment-naive patients; IGHV unmutated status was identified in around 17 patients. Partial responses were observed in some 24 patients and complete responses in 2; after a median follow-up of 68 months, remission was maintained in 15 or so patients and progression was observed in roughly twelve. Samples at response were collected after a median of about 11 months of treatment, with a range of about 6 to 36 months. On average, each sample yielded about 260,000 productive templates and around 98,000 productive rearrangements. Longitudinal samples were obtainable from about 30% of the 86 participants in the trial. Cryopreserved peripheral blood mononuclear cells were obtained before treatment, at response, and at either sustained remission or disease progression. Results the study describes overall, beyond this receptor: Clonality rose at ibrutinib response, remained stable during sustained remission, and dropped back toward baseline at progression. Baseline clonality exceeded that of age-matched healthy donors and correlated strongly with circulating CD8+ T-cell counts. Sampling times were not matched between sustained-remission and progressing patients, and lymph node repertoires were not studied. Public clonotypes were rare and either shrank or stayed stable during treatment, and the rise in clonality at ibrutinib response reflected expansion of private clonotypes.

The CDR3 has 15 amino acids, counting the end cysteine and phenylalanine. This entry keeps only the CDR3 DNA: 45 bases, framed from base 1. In the germline V gene, CDR1 corresponds to MDHEN and CDR2 to SYDVKM. Clipping removes 5 bases from V and 3 bases from J, with 6 as the unmatched junction base count. On a MiSeq, deep resolution sequencing aimed for a depth between 1 in 1 million and 1 in 200,000 T cells, with each clonotype covered around 10x on average. The immunoSEQ hsTCRB Kit was used to generate TCR beta libraries. Processing in the source paper ran as follows. Data were analyzed with ImmunoSEQ Data Assistant and ImmunoSEQ Analyzer, with V, D and J genes assigned per IMGT definitions. Clonality, with values ranging from 0 to 1, was calculated as one minus the normalized Shannon entropy of productive rearrangement frequencies. Only overrepresented clonotypes making up at least 0.05% of the repertoire of each patient were included in the public clonotype analysis. Some 13 repertoires from age-matched healthy donors, obtained from immuneACCESS, served as clonality controls. The table comes from immuneACCESS by way of TCRdb, which keeps in-frame sequences with V and J called. Part of the clones is missing from these tables; in studies checked, under half for an unresolved V gene and the rest for unknown reasons. That table gives V, J and clone size, and the DNA gave D and trimming. This sample lists 16,000 or so clones; approximately 71% were detected once. The leading ten clones occupy under 20% of the sample.

The sequence was obtained from a human donor with chronic lymphocytic leukemia. The chain links TRBV28 with TRBJ2-3, and 9 junction bases match TRBD2. This material consisted of PBMCs, taken before ibrutinib treatment. The CDR3 is CASSPAGGLTDTQYF. The DNA is TGTGCCAGCAGTCCTGCGGGGGGGCTAACAGATACGCAGTATTTT.